This is a list of T cell receptor beta chains from one sample in a study of T cell responses to AZD1222 COVID-19 vaccine. Sequencing was performed with immunoSEQ multiplex PCR; in TCRdb, only in-frame clones are kept and a portion is missing. The repertoire holds just under 85,000 clones, with around 86% as singletons. This material consisted of peripheral blood, taken on day 0 of AZD1222 vaccination. These receptors originate from an adult in good health. The CDR3 runs from the conserved cysteine through the conserved F or W. The D gene is left open where the match is weak. Clone size is not always given. Where it is, it says once, few, many or a class for expanded clones.

j_call v_call d_call clone_size cdr3_nt cdr3_aa
TRBJ2-1 TRBV6-5 TRBD2 - TGTGCCAGCAGTTACCGTCCTAGCGGGATCTACAATGAGCAGTTCTTC CASSYRPSGIYNEQFF
TRBJ2-5 TRBV13 - - TGTGCCAGCAGCTTTAGAGGGGGGGCCGCAGAGACCCAGTACTTC CASSFRGGAAETQYF
TRBJ2-1 TRBV7-9 - - TGTGCCAGCAGCTTAGTCCTCAATGAGCAGTTCTTC CASSLVLNEQFF
TRBJ1-2 TRBV19 - - TGTGCCAGTGGAGGTGGGGGTCGGGACTATGGCTACACCTTC CASGGGGRDYGYTF
TRBJ2-3 TRBV7-2 TRBD2 few TGTGCCAGCAGCTCCACTCTAGCGGGAGGCCAGAAGACAGATACGCAGTATTTT CASSSTLAGGQKTDTQYF
TRBJ1-4 TRBV19 - - TGTGCCAGTAGCCCCGTGGGGGGTACTAATGAAAAACTGTTTTTT CASSPVGGTNEKLFF
TRBJ2-7 TRBV4-1 - - TGCGCCAGCAGCCAGCCAGGGGGGGGAATCTACGAGCAGTACTTC CASSQPGGGIYEQYF
TRBJ1-5 TRBV10-3 - - TGTGCCATCAGTGAGTCAACGGGGGCCCCTTGGCCCCAGCATTTT CAISESTGAPWPQHF
TRBJ1-2 TRBV14 - - TGTGCCAGCAGCCCGGCCGGGGGCTATGGCTACACCTTC CASSPAGGYGYTF
TRBJ2-3 TRBV10-3 - - TGTGCCATCAGTGAGTCACAGGGCACAGATACGCAGTATTTT CAISESQGTDTQYF